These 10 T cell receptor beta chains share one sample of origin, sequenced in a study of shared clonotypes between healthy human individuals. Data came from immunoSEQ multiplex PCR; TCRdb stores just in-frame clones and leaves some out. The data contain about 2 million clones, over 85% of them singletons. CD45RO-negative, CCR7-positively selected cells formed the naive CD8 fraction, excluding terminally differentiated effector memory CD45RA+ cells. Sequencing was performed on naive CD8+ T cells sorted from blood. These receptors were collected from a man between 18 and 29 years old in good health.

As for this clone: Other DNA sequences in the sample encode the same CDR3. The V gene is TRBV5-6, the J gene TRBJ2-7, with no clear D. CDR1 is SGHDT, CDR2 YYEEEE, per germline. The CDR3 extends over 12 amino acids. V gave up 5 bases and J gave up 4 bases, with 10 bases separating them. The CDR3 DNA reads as TGTGCCAGCAGTTATACTGGGTACGAGCAGTACTTC. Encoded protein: CASSYTGYEQYF.

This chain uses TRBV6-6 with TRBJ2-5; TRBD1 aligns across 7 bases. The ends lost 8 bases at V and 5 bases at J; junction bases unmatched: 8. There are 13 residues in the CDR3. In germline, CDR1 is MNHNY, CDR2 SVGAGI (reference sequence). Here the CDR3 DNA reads TGTGCCAGCGGCCTACAGGGGACGGAGACCCAGTACTTC. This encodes CASGLQGTETQYF.

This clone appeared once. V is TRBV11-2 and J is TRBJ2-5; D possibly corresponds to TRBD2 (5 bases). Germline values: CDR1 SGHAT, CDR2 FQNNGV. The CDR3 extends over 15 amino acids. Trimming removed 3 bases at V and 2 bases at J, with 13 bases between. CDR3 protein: CASSLGLGEQETQYF. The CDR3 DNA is TGTGCCAGCAGCTTGGGTTTGGGAGAACAAGAGACCCAGTACTTC.

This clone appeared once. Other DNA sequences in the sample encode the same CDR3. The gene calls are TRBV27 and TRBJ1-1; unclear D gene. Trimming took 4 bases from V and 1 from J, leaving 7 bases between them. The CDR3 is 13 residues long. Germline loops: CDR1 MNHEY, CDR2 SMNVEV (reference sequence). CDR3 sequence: CASSWTGNTEAFF. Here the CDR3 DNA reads TGTGCCAGCAGTTGGACGGGGAACACTGAAGCTTTCTTT.

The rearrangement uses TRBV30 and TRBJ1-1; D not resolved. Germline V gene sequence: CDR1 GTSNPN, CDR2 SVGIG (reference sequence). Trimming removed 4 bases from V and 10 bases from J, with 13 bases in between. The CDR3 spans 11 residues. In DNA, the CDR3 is TGTGCCTGGACCCAAGGGCTAGGAGCTTTCTTT. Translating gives CAWTQGLGAFF.

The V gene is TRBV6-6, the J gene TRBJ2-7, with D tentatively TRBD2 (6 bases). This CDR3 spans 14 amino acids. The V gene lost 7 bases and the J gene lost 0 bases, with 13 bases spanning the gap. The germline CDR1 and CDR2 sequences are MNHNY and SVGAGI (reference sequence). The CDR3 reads CASTRGGDSYEQYF. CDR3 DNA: TGTGCCAGCACCCGTGGCGGGGACTCCTACGAGCAGTACTTC.

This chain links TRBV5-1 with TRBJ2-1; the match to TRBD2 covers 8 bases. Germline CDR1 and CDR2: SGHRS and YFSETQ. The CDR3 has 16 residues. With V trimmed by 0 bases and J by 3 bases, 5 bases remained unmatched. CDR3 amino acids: CASSLAAGGLYNEQFF. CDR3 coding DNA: TGCGCCAGCAGCTTGGCGGCGGGAGGACTCTACAATGAGCAGTTCTTC.

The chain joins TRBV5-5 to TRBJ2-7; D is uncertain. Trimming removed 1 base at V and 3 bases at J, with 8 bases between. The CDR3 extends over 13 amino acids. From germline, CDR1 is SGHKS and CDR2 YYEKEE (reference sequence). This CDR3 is CASSLSPLYEQYF. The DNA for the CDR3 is TGTGCCAGCAGCTTGTCCCCCCTCTACGAGCAGTACTTC.

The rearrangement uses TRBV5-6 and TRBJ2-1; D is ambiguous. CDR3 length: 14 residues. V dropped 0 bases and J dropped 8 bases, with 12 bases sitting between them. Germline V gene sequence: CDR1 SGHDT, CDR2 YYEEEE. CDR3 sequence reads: CASSLGLVAHEQFF. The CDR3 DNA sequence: TGTGCCAGCAGCTTGGGTTTGGTAGCCCATGAGCAGTTCTTC.

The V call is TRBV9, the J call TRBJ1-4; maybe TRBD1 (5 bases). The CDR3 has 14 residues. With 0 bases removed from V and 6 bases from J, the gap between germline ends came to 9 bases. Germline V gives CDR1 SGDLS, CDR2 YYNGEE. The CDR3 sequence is CASSVGGIDEKLFF. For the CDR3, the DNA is TGTGCCAGCAGCGTAGGGGGGATAGATGAAAAACTGTTTTTT.